One TCR beta chain is described in this entry. The sample belongs to a study of shared clonotypes between healthy human individuals. CD45RO-negative CD8 cells positively selected for CCR7 made up the naive population, which excluded terminally differentiated effector memory CD45RA+ cells. Donation came from healthy HIV-negative adults that had no recent acute infections or vaccinations. Assay used: immunoSEQ multiplex PCR; TCRdb lists only in-frame clones, some missing. The sample lists about 680,000 clones, about 92% occurring once. Trimming pared 5 bases from V and 0 bases from J, leaving 10 bases between. The germline gives CDR1 MDHEN, CDR2 SYDVKM. The CDR3 sequence is 14 residues long.

The clonotype was recovered from a man aged 30 to 45 in good health. This sequence joins TRBV28 and TRBJ1-1, with D possibly matching TRBD1 (6 bases). Specimen: naive CD8+ T cells sorted from blood. The CDR3 here is CASSGQSLNTEAFF. The CDR3 DNA sequence: TGTGCCAGCAGTGGACAGTCACTGAACACTGAAGCTTTCTTT.